This TCR beta chain was observed in a study of CD8 T cells in ankylosing spondylitis. Findings of the study overall: Matched ankylosing spondylitis synovial fluid reportedly showed significant enrichment of disease-linked clones. Disease-linked clones, CD8+, were relatively rare in peripheral blood.

For this clonotype: The antigen is undetermined.

By quantitative 5'-RACE with molecular barcodes, the TCR beta libraries were made. TCRdb independently ran MiXCR on the 5' RACE reads; one entry per CDR3 protein. The sample contains about 27,000 distinct CDR3 sequences, 7.9% of which appear only once. After removal of 3 bases from V and 6 bases from J, the junction contained 9 bases not matched to a gene. CDR1 and CDR2 (germline): SGHTA, FQGNSA. The CDR3 covers 18 residues. V usage is TRBV7-2 and J usage is TRBJ2-2; 14 bases map to TRBD2. The sequencing sample was made of blood. The TCR was taken from a male donor with ankylosing spondylitis or in good health (not recorded which). The CDR3 here is CASSFLTPGLAGAGELFF. The DNA for the CDR3 is TGTGCCAGCAGCTTTTTGACACCGGGACTAGCGGGAGCCGGGGAGCTGTTTTTT.